Following are 28 T cell receptor beta chains from one sample sequenced in a study of T cell repertoires in aging, cancer and after chemotherapy. Amplification of TCR beta used genomic DNA extracted from peripheral blood. Multiplex touch-down PCR with TRB-A/B primers amplified rearranged V-D-J TRB sequences. Each CDR3 protein gets one entry after TCRdb re-called the multiplex PCR reads with MiXCR. This table has about 6,200 distinct CDR3 sequences, approximately 27% appearing once. Material: blood. These receptors all stem from a human donor in good health.

This clonotype is categorized as medium-sized. The genes are TRBV6-6 and TRBJ2-7; D call uncertain. The CDR3 consists of 14 residues. The V end lost 6 bases, the J end lost 0 bases, and 12 bases lay between the germline ends. The germline gives CDR1 MNHNY, CDR2 SVGAGI (reference sequence). The CDR3 here is CASSSAQSSYEQYV. The CDR3 nucleotides read TGTGCCAGCAGCTCAGCCCAGAGCTCCTACGAGCAGTACGTC.

This sequence joins TRBV5-1 and TRBJ2-7; D is unclear. Germline V lookup: CDR1 SGHRS, CDR2 YFSETQ. This CDR3 is built from 14 residues. V lost 0 bases and J lost 4, with 11 bases in between. The CDR3 reads CASSLGHSSYEQYF. In DNA form, the CDR3 reads TGCGCCAGCAGCTTGGGTCACAGTAGTTACGAGCAGTACTTC.

This clonotype was picked up a small number of times. The rearrangement joins TRBV24-1 to TRBJ2-3; D is undetermined. Trimming pared 0 bases from V and 9 bases from J, leaving 15 bases between. Germline values: CDR1 KGHDR, CDR2 SFDVKD. CDR3 size: 15 residues. CDR3 bases: TGTGCCACCAGTGATTTGCCAGATGGCCAGAGAACGCAGTATTTT. This codes for CATSDLPDGQRTQYF.

CDR3 region: CASRAPGQWDTEAFF. The CDR3 DNA follows: TGTGCCAGCAGAGCACCGGGACAATGGGACACTGAAGCTTTCTTT. The chain combines TRBV2 with TRBJ1-1, with a weak D call TRBD1 (6 bases). This CDR3 spans 15 amino acids. Trimming removed 6 bases at V and 3 bases at J, with 17 bases between. Germline V gene sequence: CDR1 SNHLY, CDR2 FYNNEI.

The chain carries TRBV10-3 and TRBJ1-4; D remains ambiguous. Trimming removed 3 bases from V and 1 base from J, with 15 bases in between. This CDR3 contains 17 residues. Germline-derived CDR1 and CDR2 are ENHRY and SYGVKD. The CDR3 DNA follows: TGTGCCATCAGTGACTCTTTCGGGGAGGGAACTAATGAAAAACTGTTTTTT. Protein product: CAISDSFGEGTNEKLFF.

This clonotype is categorized as medium-sized. The chain is built from TRBV30 and TRBJ2-3; 8 bases align to TRBD1. The CDR3 spans 13 residues. CDR1 GTSNPN and CDR2 SVGIG come from the germline V gene (reference sequence). V shed 2 bases and J 6 bases; nucleotides not matched to a gene: 4. The CDR3 region is CAWSPGGGDTQYF. The CDR3, as DNA: TGTGCCTGGAGTCCAGGGGGCGGGGATACGCAGTATTTT.

V and J are TRBV25-1 and TRBJ2-6; D gene unclear. V lost 2 bases and J 0 bases, leaving 5 bases between the germline ends. The CDR3 is made up of 15 amino acids. CDR1 MGHDK and CDR2 SYGVNS come from the germline V gene. CDR3 sequence: CASSEGFSGANVLTF. CDR3 nucleotides: TGTGCCAGCAGTGAAGGTTTCTCTGGGGCCAACGTCCTGACTTTC.

This clonotype is judged medium-sized. The chain employs TRBV6-5 and TRBJ2-7; 8 nucleotides align to TRBD1. The CDR3 totals 15 residues. The junction had 8 bases not matched to a gene; V was cut back by 5 bases and J by 2 bases. CDR1 is MNHEY and CDR2 is SVGAGI in the germline V gene. The CDR3 protein is CASSGLIQGAYEQYF. CDR3 DNA sequence: TGTGCCAGCAGTGGATTGATACAGGGGGCCTACGAGCAGTACTTC.

The DNA for the CDR3 is TGTGCCAGCAGTCAGGCCAGCGGTACGCAGTATTTT. Encoded protein: CASSQASGTQYF. V is TRBV6-5 and J is TRBJ2-3; D perhaps matches TRBD2 (5 bases). From germline, CDR1 is MNHEY and CDR2 SVGAGI. Trimming pared 5 bases from V and 8 bases from J, leaving 11 bases between. The CDR3 runs 12 residues.

This clonotype was picked up a small number of times. J is TRBJ2-7 and V is TRBV28; D is perhaps TRBD1 (5 bases). V shed 9 bases and J shed 5 bases, with 8 bases lying between them. CDR1 is MDHEN, CDR2 SYDVKM, per germline. CDR3 length: 10 amino acids. CDR3 protein: CASQGDEQYF. The CDR3 coding sequence is TGTGCCAGTCAAGGGGACGAGCAGTACTTC.

Only one count was recorded for this clonotype. The junction departs from germline at one end; a sequencing error may be responsible. The chain joins TRBV5-1 to TRBJ2-5; TRBD1 matches at 11 bases. The CDR3 has 14 residues. Germline V gene data show CDR1 as SGHRS and CDR2 as YFSETQ. The CDR3 region has the DNA TGCGCCAGCAGATTGGGACAGGGGGGAGAGACCCAGTACTTC. Translated: CASRLGQGGETQYF. The whole variable domain, filled in from reference TRBV5-1 and TRBJ2-5, reads KAGVTQTPRYLIKTRGQQVTLSCSPISGHRSVSWYQQTPGQGLQFLFEYFSETQRNKGNFPGRFSGRQFSNSRSEMNVSTLELGDSALYLCASRLGQGGETQYFGPGTRLLVL.

The sample holds a few counts of this clonotype. The chain combines TRBV7-9 with TRBJ1-1, with D perhaps TRBD1 (5 bases). Germline V lookup: CDR1 SEHNR, CDR2 FQNEAQ (reference sequence). The CDR3 has 14 residues. Trimming removed 5 bases from V and 1 base from J, with 11 bases in between. The CDR3 is CASSDPQENTEAFF. The DNA of the CDR3 is TGTGCCAGCAGCGATCCACAGGAGAACACTGAAGCTTTCTTT.

This clonotype counts as medium-sized (0.01 to 0.1%). The chain employs TRBV29-1 and TRBJ2-3; tentative D call: TRBD1 (6 bases). V lost 3 bases and J lost 2, with 9 bases in between. The CDR3 extends over 13 amino acids. Germline V gene data show CDR1 as SQVTM and CDR2 as ANQGSEA. CDR3 sequence reads: CSVEGHITDTQYF. The CDR3 bases are TGCAGCGTTGAGGGACATATCACAGATACGCAGTATTTT.

This clonotype was seen only once. The rearrangement uses TRBV20-1 and TRBJ1-1; TRBD1 matches 7 bases. Germline loops: CDR1 DFQATT, CDR2 SNEGSKA (reference sequence). Losses at the gene ends were 0 bases for V and 3 bases for J; bases not matched to a gene: 10. The CDR3 sequence is 16 residues long. CDR3 in amino acids: CSARDRKGATDTEAFF. CDR3 nucleotide sequence: TGCAGTGCTAGAGATCGCAAGGGGGCAACGGACACTGAAGCTTTCTTT.

This clonotype is deemed medium-sized (0.01 to 0.1%). J is TRBJ2-7 and V is TRBV12-3 or TRBV12-4, with unresolved D. The CDR3 is 12 amino acids. Trimming took off 5 bases at V and 2 bases at J, with 7 bases between the two ends. The CDR3 nucleotides read TGTGCCAGCAGTCGCCGGGCCTACGAGCAGTACTTC. Translated, it gives CASSRRAYEQYF.

The CDR3 region has the DNA TGTGCCAGCAGCTCGAGGGACGAGCAGTACTTC. Translated, it gives CASSSRDEQYF. The V gene is TRBV5-5, the J gene TRBJ2-7, with a tentative D call TRBD2 (5 bases). Germline loops: CDR1 SGHKS, CDR2 YYEKEE (reference sequence). The CDR3 extends over 11 amino acids. V shed 3 bases and J shed 5 bases, with 6 bases lying between them. Full variable domain (missing parts from reference TRBV5-5 and TRBJ2-7): DAGVTQSPTHLIKTRGQQVTLRCSPISGHKSVSWYQQVLGQGPQFIFQYYEKEERGRGNFPDRFSARQFPNYSSELNVNALLLGDSALYLCASSSRDEQYFGPGTRLTVT.

V is TRBV5-4 and J is TRBJ2-2; 7 bases align to TRBD1. Germline loops: CDR1 SGHNT, CDR2 YYREEE (reference sequence). Unmatched junction bases numbered 0, after V lost 0 bases and J lost 1 base. The CDR3 runs 15 residues. The CDR3 DNA is TGTGCCAGCAGCTTGGGACAGGGGAACACCGGGGAGCTGTTTTTT. Amino acid sequence: CASSLGQGNTGELFF.

Judged by abundance, this clonotype is medium-sized (0.01 to 0.1%). CDR3 region: CASSARQGAGGYTF. The CDR3 DNA is TGTGCCAGCAGCGCCCGACAGGGCGCGGGTGGCTACACCTTC. The chain uses TRBV7-2 and TRBJ1-2; 7 nucleotides agree with TRBD1. Trimming cost V 5 bases and J 7 bases; bases outside gene matches: 10. There are 14 residues in the CDR3. Looked up from germline, CDR1 is SGHTA and CDR2 is FQGNSA.

This clonotype is labeled medium-sized. The chain has TRBV29-1 and TRBJ2-5, with D perhaps TRBD2 (6 bases). The CDR3 has 13 amino acids. The germline V gene encodes CDR1 SQVTM and CDR2 ANQGSEA. Trimming took 1 base from V and 4 from J, leaving 10 bases between them. CDR3: CSVEGGVRETQYF. The DNA of the CDR3 is TGCAGCGTTGAAGGGGGGGTCAGAGAGACCCAGTACTTC.

The V and J genes are TRBV7-2 and TRBJ1-4; no definite D call. Germline lookup yields CDR1 SGHTA and CDR2 FQGNSA. The CDR3 spans 13 residues. The V gene lost 4 bases and the J gene lost 0 bases, with 3 bases spanning the gap. The DNA of the CDR3 is TGTGCCAGCAGCTGGGCAACTAATGAAAAACTGTTTTTT. Its protein product is CASSWATNEKLFF.

By share, this clonotype counts as medium-sized. The chain carries TRBV6-1 and TRBJ1-4; D is uncertain. Trimming took off 2 bases at V and 0 bases at J, with 16 bases between the two ends. There are 18 residues in the CDR3. Germline CDR1 and CDR2: MNHNS and SASEGT. Here the CDR3 reads CASSEKLGGVATNEKLFF. As DNA, the CDR3 is TGTGCCAGCAGTGAAAAGTTAGGCGGGGTTGCAACTAATGAAAAACTGTTTTTT.

By share of the sample, this clonotype is medium-sized. This chain connects TRBV27 to TRBJ1-2; 7 nucleotides align to TRBD1. CDR3 length: 13 residues. Germline trimming cut 5 bases from V and 5 bases from J; bases unmatched to any gene: 5. Germline lookup yields CDR1 MNHEY and CDR2 SMNVEV (reference sequence). Written as DNA, the CDR3 is TGTGCCAGCAGTCCGGGACAGTCGTATGGCTACACCTTC. Its translation: CASSPGQSYGYTF.

This clonotype is medium-sized (0.01 to 0.1%). The chain employs TRBV19 and TRBJ2-4; 11 nucleotides match TRBD1. J was trimmed by 6 bases and V by 6 bases; bases with no gene match: 4. Germline values: CDR1 LNHDA, CDR2 SQIVND (reference sequence). There are 14 residues in the CDR3. In DNA, the CDR3 is TGTGCCAGTAGAGGACAGGGGGCAATAAACATTCAGTACTTC. Translated, it gives CASRGQGAINIQYF.

Points on this clonotype: A much larger clonotype is one base distant, so this may be a read error. This chain links TRBV6-5 with TRBJ2-7; 11 nucleotides line up with TRBD1. Germline-derived CDR1 and CDR2 are MNHEY and SVGAGI. This CDR3 is 14 amino acids long. After removal of 6 bases from V and 10 bases from J, the junction contained 11 bases not matched to a gene. The CDR3 sequence is CASRWTGGTETQYV. The CDR3 bases are TGTGCCAGCAGGTGGACAGGGGGCACGGAGACCCAGTACGTC.

Relative to its sample, this clonotype is medium-sized. J is TRBJ1-1 and V is TRBV19; unclear D gene. Germline V gene sequence: CDR1 LNHDA, CDR2 SQIVND (reference sequence). V was cut by 0 bases and J by 3 bases, with 5 bases left in between. The CDR3 is 13 residues long. In DNA, the CDR3 is TGTGCCAGTAGTATAGACGGCTACACTGAAGCTTTCTTT. Translating it yields CASSIDGYTEAFF.

This clonotype is medium-sized in the sample. The chain couples TRBV7-2 to TRBJ2-3, with a weak D call TRBD2 (6 bases). The CDR3 is 16 amino acids. Germline V gene lookup returns CDR1 SGHTA and CDR2 FQGNSA. V lost 0 bases to trimming and J lost 2 bases, with 12 bases between them. The CDR3 DNA follows: TGTGCCAGCAGCTTAGCTGCGGGAACGCTCACAGATACGCAGTATTTT. This codes for CASSLAAGTLTDTQYF.

About this clonotype itself: A much bigger clone sits one base away, suggesting this may be a read error. The final CDR3 position lacks the conserved phenylalanine or tryptophan, pointing to a likely read error. The chain employs TRBV20-1 and TRBJ2-1; no firm D call. CDR1 and CDR2 (germline): DFQATT, SNEGSKA (reference sequence). This CDR3 is built from 14 residues. V lost 3 bases and J lost 4, with 13 bases in between. CDR3 residues: CSARGHSQYNEQFL. The CDR3 bases are TGCAGTGCTAGGGGTCACTCTCAATACAATGAGCAGTTCTTA.

This clonotype qualifies as medium-sized. The V and J genes are TRBV19 and TRBJ2-5; 9 positions match TRBD1. Germline V gene lookup returns CDR1 LNHDA and CDR2 SQIVND (reference sequence). Losses at the gene ends were 8 bases for V and 4 bases for J; bases not matched to a gene: 5. The CDR3 loop spans 13 amino acids. CDR3 in amino acids: CASQDRGRETQYF. The CDR3 bases are TGTGCCAGTCAAGACAGGGGGAGAGAGACCCAGTACTTC. Full variable domain (missing parts from reference TRBV19 and TRBJ2-5): DGGITQSPKYLFRKEGQNVTLSCEQNLNHDAMYWYRQDPGQGLRLIYYSQIVNDFQKGDIAEGYSVSREKKESFPLTVTSAQKNPTAFYLCASQDRGRETQYFGPGTRLLVL.